This TCR beta chain originates from a study of CDR3 diversity in severe acne (dated by TCRdb to the late 2010s). In the case of this clonotype: Its antigen remains unidentified. Base qualities are missing; no much larger clone stands one base away.

Library generation was performed with PCR. The sequencer was an Illumina HiSeq 2000. TCRdb's own reprocessing of the public reads used fastp at Q25 and MiXCR and kept productive beta chains. Each record represents a unique CDR3 protein, reported with the most common genes and DNA among its rows. The sample has approximately 77,000 distinct CDR3 sequences on record, 49% of them singletons. The ten biggest clones cover 11% of the sample. The CDR1 and CDR2 encoded by the germline V gene (reference sequence) are MNHEY and SMNVEV. Trimming takes 3 bases off V and 5 bases off J; junction bases not matched to a gene: 10. From cysteine to phenylalanine, the CDR3 is 16 amino acids long. Only the CDR3 part of the read is kept: 48 bases, read in frame from the first base.

The chain couples TRBV27 to TRBJ2-7, with 10 junctional bases fitting TRBD2. The sequence derives from a male donor with severe acne vulgaris. Material: blood. The encoded CDR3 is CASSLLSSGSKDEQYF. The nucleotide sequence is given as TGTGCCAGCAGTTTGTTATCTAGCGGGAGTAAAGACGAGCAGTACTTC.